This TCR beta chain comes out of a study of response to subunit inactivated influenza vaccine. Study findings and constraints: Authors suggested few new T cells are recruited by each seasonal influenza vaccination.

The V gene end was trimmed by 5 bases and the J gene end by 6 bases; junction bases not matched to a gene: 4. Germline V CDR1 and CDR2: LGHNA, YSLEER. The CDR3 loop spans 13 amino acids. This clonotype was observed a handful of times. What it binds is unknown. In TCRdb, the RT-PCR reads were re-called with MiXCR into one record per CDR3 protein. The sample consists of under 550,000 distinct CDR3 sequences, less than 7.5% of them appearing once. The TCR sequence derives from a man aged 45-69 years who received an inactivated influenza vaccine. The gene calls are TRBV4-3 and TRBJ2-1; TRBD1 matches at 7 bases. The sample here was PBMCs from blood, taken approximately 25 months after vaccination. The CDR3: CASSSGQANEQFF. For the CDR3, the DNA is TGCGCCAGCAGCTCTGGACAGGCCAATGAGCAGTTCTTC.